This TCR beta chain was recovered during a study of blood T cell repertoires in COVID-19. Study details: Acute and convalescent COVID-19 specimens originated in the United States, Italy and Spain. The analysed material was cDNA or gDNA that came from T cells, B-cell-depleted T cells, or PBMCs.

How the authors handled the data: For nucleated cells, counts were estimated from reference gene primer amplification. TCRdb's table, derived via immunoSEQ multiplex PCR, lists solely in-frame clones and lacks some. The DNA gave D and trimming, while V, J and clone size come from that table. The data show around 130,000 clones, with roughly 79% seen just once and roughly 10% held by the top ten. V was pared by 5 bases and J by 10 bases, with 15 bases between. CDR3 length: 13 residues. Looked up from germline, CDR1 is LNHDA and CDR2 is SQIVND (reference sequence). The chain has TRBV19 and TRBJ2-1; D gene ambiguous. What was sequenced was peripheral blood. The sequence was collected from a human donor in a cohort sampled during active COVID-19. The CDR3 reads CASSPPTHSEQFF. In nucleotides, the CDR3 is TGTGCCAGTAGTCCACCGACTCATTCGGAGCAGTTCTTC.